This is a list of T cell receptor beta chains from one sample in a study of control samples from healthy donors and cancer patients. Only in-frame clones appear in the TCRdb table, and some are missing; sequencing was by immunoSEQ multiplex PCR. The sample consists of 35,000 to 50,000 clones, 80% to 90% of them appearing once. Sequences were obtained from PBMCs. The source is a woman aged 55-69 years with lung cancer. Each CDR3 is given with its conserved first and last residue. Fields, in order: CDR3 protein, CDR3 DNA, clone size, J gene, D gene, V gene, CDR3 length. The D gene is left open where the match is weak. The size entry is marked missing in some rows and otherwise reads once, few, many or a size class.

cdr3_aa: CASSLTGSLNSPLHF; cdr3_nt: TGTGCCAGCAGCCTTACAGGGAGCCTCAATTCACCCCTCCACTTT; clone_size: .; j_call: TRBJ1-6; d_call: .; v_call: TRBV3-1/TRBV3-2; cdr3_length: 15
cdr3_aa: CASSSMGQGVNTIYF; cdr3_nt: TGTGCCAGCAGCTCAATGGGACAGGGGGTAAACACCATATATTTT; clone_size: few; j_call: TRBJ1-3; d_call: TRBD1; v_call: TRBV7-6; cdr3_length: 15
cdr3_aa: CASSKITGELFF; cdr3_nt: TGTGCCAGCAGCAAGATCACCGGGGAGCTGTTTTTT; clone_size: .; j_call: TRBJ2-2; d_call: .; v_call: TRBV11-1; cdr3_length: 12
cdr3_aa: CASSYSTSSTGELFF; cdr3_nt: TGTGCCAGCAGTTACTCCACTAGCAGCACCGGGGAGCTGTTTTTT; clone_size: few; j_call: TRBJ2-2; d_call: .; v_call: TRBV6-5; cdr3_length: 15
cdr3_aa: CASSRRDRGLRMNTEAFF; cdr3_nt: TGTGCCAGCAGCCGAAGGGACAGGGGCTTAAGAATGAACACTGAAGCTTTCTTT; clone_size: .; j_call: TRBJ1-1; d_call: TRBD1; v_call: TRBV11-2; cdr3_length: 18
cdr3_aa: CASSLIQTGRSGYTF; cdr3_nt: TGTGCCAGCAGCTTAATTCAGACAGGGCGGAGTGGCTACACCTTC; clone_size: .; j_call: TRBJ1-2; d_call: TRBD1; v_call: TRBV13; cdr3_length: 15
cdr3_aa: CASSIARGLAGRPVPYEQYF; cdr3_nt: TGTGCCAGTAGTATCGCCAGGGGACTAGCGGGGAGGCCCGTCCCCTACGAGCAGTACTTC; clone_size: .; j_call: TRBJ2-7; d_call: TRBD2; v_call: TRBV19; cdr3_length: 20
cdr3_aa: CASRQGQYEQYF; cdr3_nt: TGTGCCAGCAGACAGGGTCAGTACGAGCAGTACTTC; clone_size: .; j_call: TRBJ2-7; d_call: .; v_call: TRBV28; cdr3_length: 12
cdr3_aa: CASSQGVAGYEQYF; cdr3_nt: TGTGCCAGCAGCCAGGGGGTAGCGGGCTACGAGCAGTACTTC; clone_size: .; j_call: TRBJ2-7; d_call: .; v_call: TRBV6-5; cdr3_length: 14
cdr3_aa: CSVSTRNRNTEAFF; cdr3_nt: TGCAGCGTAAGTACCCGGAACCGAAACACTGAAGCTTTCTTT; clone_size: .; j_call: TRBJ1-1; d_call: .; v_call: TRBV29-1; cdr3_length: 14
cdr3_aa: CASRRDMQETQYF; cdr3_nt: TGTGCCAGCCGTCGGGACATGCAAGAGACCCAGTACTTC; clone_size: .; j_call: TRBJ2-5; d_call: .; v_call: TRBV6-6; cdr3_length: 13
cdr3_aa: CASSLTGSYGYTF; cdr3_nt: TGTGCCAGCAGCTTAACAGGGAGCTATGGCTACACCTTC; clone_size: .; j_call: TRBJ1-2; d_call: .; v_call: TRBV5-6; cdr3_length: 13
cdr3_aa: CASSPRPGTGLNSPLHF; cdr3_nt: TGCGCCAGCAGCCCTCGTCCCGGGACAGGGTTGAATTCACCCCTCCACTTT; clone_size: .; j_call: TRBJ1-6; d_call: TRBD1; v_call: TRBV4-3; cdr3_length: 17
cdr3_aa: CASGWRMWSSGANVLTF; cdr3_nt: TGTGCCAGCGGCTGGCGGATGTGGAGTTCTGGGGCCAACGTCCTGACTTTC; clone_size: .; j_call: TRBJ2-6; d_call: .; v_call: TRBV28; cdr3_length: 17
cdr3_aa: CASSQDRFLYGYTF; cdr3_nt: TGTGCCAGCAGCCAAGATAGGTTTCTCTATGGCTACACCTTC; clone_size: .; j_call: TRBJ1-2; d_call: .; v_call: TRBV3-1/TRBV3-2; cdr3_length: 14
cdr3_aa: CASSWGDRADGYTF; cdr3_nt: TGTGCCAGCAGCTGGGGGGACAGGGCCGATGGCTACACCTTC; clone_size: .; j_call: TRBJ1-2; d_call: TRBD1; v_call: TRBV7-2; cdr3_length: 14
cdr3_aa: CASSLRGGQLSYEQYF; cdr3_nt: TGTGCCAGCAGTCTTCGTGGGGGACAACTGTCCTACGAGCAGTACTTC; clone_size: .; j_call: TRBJ2-7; d_call: .; v_call: TRBV7-9; cdr3_length: 16
cdr3_aa: CASSQIGTSGSDEQYF; cdr3_nt: TGCGCCAGCAGCCAAATAGGGACTAGCGGGAGCGACGAGCAGTACTTC; clone_size: .; j_call: TRBJ2-7; d_call: TRBD2; v_call: TRBV4-1; cdr3_length: 16
cdr3_aa: CATSDLQAGGRSEQFF; cdr3_nt: TGTGCCACCAGTGATTTGCAGGCGGGAGGGCGGAGTGAGCAGTTCTTC; clone_size: .; j_call: TRBJ2-1; d_call: TRBD2; v_call: TRBV24-1; cdr3_length: 16
cdr3_aa: CASIGLNTEAFF; cdr3_nt: TGTGCCAGCATAGGACTGAACACTGAAGCTTTCTTT; clone_size: .; j_call: TRBJ1-1; d_call: .; v_call: TRBV6-5; cdr3_length: 12
cdr3_aa: CASSQDGMTEAFF; cdr3_nt: TGTGCCAGCAGCCAAGATGGGATGACTGAAGCTTTCTTT; clone_size: .; j_call: TRBJ1-1; d_call: .; v_call: TRBV4-2; cdr3_length: 13
cdr3_aa: CASSVSRTGGLYEQYF; cdr3_nt: TGTGCCAGCAGCGTTTCACGGACAGGGGGCTTGTACGAGCAGTACTTC; clone_size: .; j_call: TRBJ2-7; d_call: TRBD1; v_call: TRBV9; cdr3_length: 16
cdr3_aa: CASSPKTGESSPLHF; cdr3_nt: TGTGCCAGCAGCCCGAAGACAGGCGAGAGTTCACCCCTCCACTTT; clone_size: .; j_call: TRBJ1-6; d_call: .; v_call: TRBV7-9; cdr3_length: 15
cdr3_aa: CASSKGAWTGVEPQHF; cdr3_nt: TGTGCCAGCAGCAAAGGAGCCTGGACAGGGGTGGAACCCCAGCATTTT; clone_size: .; j_call: TRBJ1-5; d_call: .; v_call: TRBV21-1; cdr3_length: 16
cdr3_aa: CASSSTGTGSAEAFF; cdr3_nt: TGTGCCAGCAGTAGTACCGGGACAGGGTCGGCTGAAGCTTTCTTT; clone_size: .; j_call: TRBJ1-1; d_call: TRBD1; v_call: TRBV2; cdr3_length: 15
cdr3_aa: CASSQGQGAGRDEQYF; cdr3_nt: TGTGCCAGCAGCCAGGGACAGGGGGCGGGTAGGGACGAGCAGTACTTC; clone_size: .; j_call: TRBJ2-7; d_call: TRBD1; v_call: TRBV5-5; cdr3_length: 16
cdr3_aa: CASSETAFNYGYTF; cdr3_nt: TGTGCCAGCAGTGAGACAGCTTTTAACTATGGCTACACCTTC; clone_size: .; j_call: TRBJ1-2; d_call: .; v_call: TRBV6-4; cdr3_length: 14
cdr3_aa: CASSRLGASFNEQFF; cdr3_nt: TGTGCCAGCAGCCGACTGGGGGCGAGTTTCAATGAGCAGTTCTTC; clone_size: .; j_call: TRBJ2-1; d_call: .; v_call: TRBV4-2; cdr3_length: 15